What follows is one T cell receptor (beta chain) and its context. The entry originates in a study of blood T cell repertoires in COVID-19. Study-wide background: Some COVID-19 samples were acute and others convalescent; all came from the United States, Italy and Spain.

The CDR3 sequence is 12 residues long. Germline assignment: CDR1 GTSNPN and CDR2 SVGIG (reference sequence). Trimming removed 4 bases at V and 0 bases at J, with 7 bases between. Method: immunoSEQ multiplex PCR; TCRdb's copy keeps in-frame clones and lacks some. This repertoire shows about 270,000 clones, 91% found once; its top ten account for approximately 2.9%. This sequence originates from a man aged 35-49 years who had been exposed to COVID-19. The J gene is TRBJ2-7, the V gene TRBV30; no firm D call. Sequences were obtained from PBMCs or T cells enriched from blood (not recorded which). The CDR3 DNA reads as TGTGCCTGGAACCTAGACTCCTACGAGCAGTACTTC. Translating it yields CAWNLDSYEQYF.